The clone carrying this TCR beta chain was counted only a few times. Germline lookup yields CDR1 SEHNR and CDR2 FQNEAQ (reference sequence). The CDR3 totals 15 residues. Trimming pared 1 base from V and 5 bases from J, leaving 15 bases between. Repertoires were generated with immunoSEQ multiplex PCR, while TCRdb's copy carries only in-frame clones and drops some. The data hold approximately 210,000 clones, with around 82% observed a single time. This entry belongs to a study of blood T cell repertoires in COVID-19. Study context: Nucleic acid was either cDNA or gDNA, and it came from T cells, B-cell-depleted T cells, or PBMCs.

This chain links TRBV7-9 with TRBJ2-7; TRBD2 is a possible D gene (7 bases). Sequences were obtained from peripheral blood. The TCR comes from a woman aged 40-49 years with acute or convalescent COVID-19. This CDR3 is CASSLEGGILHEQYF. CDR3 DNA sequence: TGTGCCAGCAGCTTAGAGGGGGGGATTCTCCACGAGCAGTACTTC.